Described below is a single TCR beta chain sequence and its context. The target antigen is unknown. The source of the sample is a study of T-cell memory formation after mild COVID-19. Whole-study results and caveats: Several responding clones turned up in pre-infection memory, indicating that cross-reactive memory may have taken part. Of the contracting clones, CD4+ ones lay mainly in CM and EM, and CD8+ ones in EMRA.

The CDR3 spans 15 residues. CDR1 is SGHVS, CDR2 FQNEAQ, per germline. The V end lost 5 bases, the J end lost 2 bases, and 15 bases lay between the germline ends. MiXCR was run by TCRdb on the 5' RACE reads, yielding one entry per CDR3 protein. This table has hundreds of thousands of distinct CDR3 sequences, 15% to 20% appearing once. What was sequenced was PBMCs or a T cell subset sorted from them (not recorded which). The chain employs TRBV7-8 and TRBJ2-5; D perhaps matches TRBD2 (6 bases). The receptor was derived from a man aged 18 to 29 who had mild COVID-19 (a few samples of this study predate the infection). Cell type and time point are not known. The DNA of the CDR3 is TGTGCCAGCAGCCCTCTTCCGGGGAGGCAAGAGACCCAGTACTTC. Translated, it gives CASSPLPGRQETQYF.